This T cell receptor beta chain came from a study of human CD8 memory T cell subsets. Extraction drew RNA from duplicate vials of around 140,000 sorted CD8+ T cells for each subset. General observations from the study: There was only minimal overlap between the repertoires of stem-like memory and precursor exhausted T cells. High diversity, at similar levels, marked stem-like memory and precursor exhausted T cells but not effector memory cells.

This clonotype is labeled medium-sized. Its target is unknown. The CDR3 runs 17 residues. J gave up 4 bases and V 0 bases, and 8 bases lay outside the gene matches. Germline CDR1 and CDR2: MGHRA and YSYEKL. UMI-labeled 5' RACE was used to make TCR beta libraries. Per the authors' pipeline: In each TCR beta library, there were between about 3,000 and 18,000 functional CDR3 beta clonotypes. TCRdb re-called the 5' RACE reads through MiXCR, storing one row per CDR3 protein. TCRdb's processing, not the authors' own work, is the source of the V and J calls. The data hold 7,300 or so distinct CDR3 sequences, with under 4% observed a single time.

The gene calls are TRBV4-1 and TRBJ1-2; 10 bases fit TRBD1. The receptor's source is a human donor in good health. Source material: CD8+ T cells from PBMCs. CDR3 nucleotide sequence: TGCGCCAGCAGCCAAGATCAGGAGACAGGGGGCATCTATGGCTACACCTTC. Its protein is CASSQDQETGGIYGYTF.